This TCR beta chain was sequenced for a study of cytomegalovirus exposure and HLA in healthy donors (dated by TCRdb to between 2016 and 2019). General notes on the study: According to an earlier analysis of 550 to 700 of the donors, some 180 million T cells yielded 95 million to 140 million unique TCR beta sequences and 276 Gb of sequence data. An early release covering 550 to 650 HLA-typed donors comprised about 300 gigabases of sequencing data and some 79 million unique TCR sequences. Among the roughly 430 genotyped donors, around 81% belonged to the genetic ancestry cluster associated with self-reported Caucasian donors. The study aimed to test whether signatures of past pathogen exposure could be identified by cataloging public T cell receptors. The study used immunosequencing to profile the T cell repertoires of 666 subjects and linked those repertoires to cytomegalovirus serostatus. In addition to the first cohort of approximately 670 subjects, a separate validation cohort of 130 or so different subjects was used. High-throughput TCR immunosequencing, statistical association of individual TCRs with disease status, and machine learning were combined to predict cytomegalovirus infection status. In a later analysis, previously published TCR beta repertoires from more than 500 donors were re-analyzed and high-resolution HLA genotyping was added so that TCR occurrence patterns could be studied. In the later analysis, no new phenotypic data were used to find candidate immune exposures; instead, reliance was placed on TCR beta sequences and their occurrence across donors. An earlier analysis of 587 of the donors used high-throughput TCR beta sequencing to judge whether each TCR beta V gene segment behaved as functional or pseudogenic. Donor age, sex, ethnicity and CMV serostatus were collected together with the repertoire data. Genome-wide SNP genotypes for about 65% of the roughly 670 donors were used in a later genetic analysis, which treated that subset as a discovery cohort. All discovery cohort repertoires had been generated on a single sequencing platform. HLA typing included class I and class II loci at four-digit resolution. Typing coverage differed by locus: A, B, C, DRB1 and DQB1 were typed in roughly 629-630 donors, DQA1 in about 550, DPA1 in some 570, and DPB1 in 472. Roughly 5 DR-DQ haplotypes were handled as single units for association and clustering, since linkage in the cohort was strong. Among about 400 genotyped donors of the cohort, an average of around 220,000 unique TCR beta nucleotide sequences was sequenced per donor, of which roughly 18% were non-productive. The study at large found these results: Linkage disequilibrium might explain the correlated functional status among segregating V segments, but an unknown experimental factor could not be excluded. When HLA alleles, especially DR and DQ, strongly co-occurred, TCR associations were difficult to assign to individual alleles. The classifier was reported to diagnose cytomegalovirus status with high specificity and sensitivity in both the original cohort and the validation cohort. A further reported finding was that TCR beta sequences accurately predicted the HLA-A and HLA-B alleles for most subjects in the first cohort. Across donors, most TCR sequences were observed very rarely, whereas some public TCRs were present in many individuals. A later analysis found that most CMV-associated TCR beta chains appeared HLA-restricted, with HLA associations seemingly driven largely by CMV exposure. Broadly in line with IMGT annotations, most TCR beta V segments showed up in productive rearrangements about 87% or about 30% of the time in an earlier analysis of several hundred of the donors. The authors suggested that the approach could potentially be generalized to other disease states and immunological phenotypes. In a later analysis, TCR association rates were found to vary across HLA loci, with the most associated TCRs seen for DRB1 alleles and the fewest for HLA-C alleles. The presence/absence analyses assumed that sequencing depth was roughly uniform across donors, and that assumption may not be true. Only TCR beta chains were sequenced in this cohort, and the absence of alpha or paired-chain data limited detectable features. A cluster of highly shared sequence variants was judged likely to be a technical artifact of the sequencing pipeline. According to a later genetic analysis, donors in an Asian-associated ancestry cluster had fewer N-insertions in productive TCRs than the roughly 700-donor mean. Some IMGT-functional V segments, including TRBV6-2 and TRBV6-3, could not be distinguished by the 87-base-pair reads and were therefore excluded. Compared with equally common non-associated chains, HLA-associated TCR beta chains in a later analysis were more clonally expanded and had lower generation probabilities. The study listed approximately 160 TCR beta chains as associated with cytomegalovirus. Because counts were too low, roughly 18 rarely observed V segments, including chromosome 9 orphons, were left out of the earlier analysis of 500 to 650 of the donors. In a later analysis, several top co-occurrence clusters were reported to appear linked to parvovirus B19, influenza, CMV and Epstein-Barr virus. A later genetic analysis associated a missense DCLRE1C variant with V-gene and J-gene trimming of TCR beta chains, and an independent cohort replicated the association. In vitro tests confirmed that a few of the cytomegalovirus-associated TCR beta chains recognize cytomegalovirus antigens. In a later analysis, some 17,000 TCR beta sequences were associated with specific HLA alleles at a false discovery rate of 0.05. HLA typing was unavailable for some donors at each locus, so association tests used only the typed subset. CMV serostatus was the only immune exposure information available for the cohort.

The cohort was made up of several hundred healthy bone marrow donors. Cohort members were all nominally healthy when sampled, although unrecorded immune exposures were likely present. The donor was CMV seronegative and was included in the group of over 300 seronegative cohort members. Each donor provided a peripheral blood sample, and peripheral blood mononuclear cells were used for TCR beta sequencing. Genomic DNA was extracted from the blood cell samples with the Qiagen DNeasy Blood Extraction Kit. The CDR3 measures 14 amino acids from cysteine to phenylalanine. The read is trimmed to its CDR3 DNA, 42 bases read in frame from base 1. CDR1 and CDR2, looked up from the germline V gene, are ENHRY and SYGVKD. The V and J ends are trimmed by 6 bases and 10 bases, leaving 19 bases between them. As regards this clone: The antigen this receptor binds is unknown. Base qualities are missing; no much larger clone stands one base away.

The receptor library was made with the immunoSEQ multiplex PCR assay. The multiplex PCR relied on a mix of 60 forward primers for TCR Vbeta segments and 13 reverse primers for TCR Jbeta segments. The CDR3 region of rearranged TCR beta genes was amplified from genomic DNA with a multiplex PCR assay. On the Illumina HiSeq System, the amplified TCR beta libraries were sequenced as 87-base-pair reads. Concerning the study's data processing: Across the 500 to 850 repertoires, a later analysis counted 80 million or so unique TCR beta chains, some 11 million of which were shared by at least two donors. Raw reads were error-corrected and collapsed into unique sequences with a nearest-neighbor algorithm that merged closely related sequences to remove PCR and sequencing errors. V, D and J gene segments were assigned by aligning CDR3 sequences to IMGT reference sequences. For a sequence to be retained, a match of at least six nucleotides to both a V gene segment and a J gene segment was required. A rearrangement was called productive if the CDR3 had no stop codons and remained in frame with V and J, and every other rearrangement was called non-productive. CDR3 was defined according to IMGT convention as the region running from the second conserved V-encoded cysteine to the conserved J-encoded phenylalanine. Sequences without an unambiguous match to a single V gene segment were excluded from the earlier analysis of 450 to 750 of the donors. An earlier analysis of a few hundred of the donors classified V segments as functional when productive rearrangements were above 56.7% and as segregating when the standard deviation between donors was above 5%. To diagnose cytomegalovirus status from the catalog of TCR beta chain sequences, a statistical classification framework was built. In a later analysis, V and J genes were assigned by comparing TCR nucleotide sequences against IMGT/GENE-DB human TR gene sequences. A later analysis assigned CDR3 sequences and most-parsimonious VDJ recombination scenarios with the TCRdist pipeline. In a later analysis, each TCR beta chain was defined by its CDR3 amino acid sequence together with its V-gene family, and reads without a unique V-gene family were excluded. To address suspected cross-contamination and a sequencing artifact, a later analysis removed 550 to 750 highly shared, low-generation-probability nucleotide sequences. In a later analysis, a clonal expansion index was calculated for each public chain from normalized within-repertoire ranks of inferred template counts. In a later analysis, generation probabilities were computed with a VDJ recombination model fitted to out-of-frame rearrangements, and the resulting probabilities were checked against IGoR. In a later analysis, hypergeometric tests were used to score TCR-TCR, TCR-HLA and TCR-CMV co-occurrence, with a repertoire-size bias correction applied to TCR pairs. False discovery rates were estimated in a later analysis by permuting HLA or CMV assignments 20 times. In a later analysis, co-occurring TCRs were grouped with DBSCAN, and TCRdist sequence similarity was added when clustering was performed within HLA-allele-positive subsets. For co-occurrence clustering, repertoires with fewer than 30,000 or more than 120,000 public chains were excluded, along with five repertoires with anomalous nucleotide sharing. This immuneACCESS table, as held by TCRdb, lists in-frame sequences with V and J called but not all clones. Of the missing ones, under half trace to an unresolved V gene in checked studies; the others have no known cause. V, J and clone size were drawn from that table, and D and trimming were deduced from the DNA. The sample table shows 200,000 or so clones, and 84% are seen once. About 0.26% of the sample is in the top ten clones.

The sequence came from a boy younger than 18 in good health and CMV-seronegative. This sequence uses TRBV10-3 and TRBJ2-1; D gene: possibly TRBD2, on 5 matching bases. Source material: PBMCs. This receptor has the CDR3 CAISKDFSLGEQFF. The DNA sequence is as follows: TGTGCCATCAGCAAGGACTTCTCCCTCGGGGAGCAGTTCTTC.